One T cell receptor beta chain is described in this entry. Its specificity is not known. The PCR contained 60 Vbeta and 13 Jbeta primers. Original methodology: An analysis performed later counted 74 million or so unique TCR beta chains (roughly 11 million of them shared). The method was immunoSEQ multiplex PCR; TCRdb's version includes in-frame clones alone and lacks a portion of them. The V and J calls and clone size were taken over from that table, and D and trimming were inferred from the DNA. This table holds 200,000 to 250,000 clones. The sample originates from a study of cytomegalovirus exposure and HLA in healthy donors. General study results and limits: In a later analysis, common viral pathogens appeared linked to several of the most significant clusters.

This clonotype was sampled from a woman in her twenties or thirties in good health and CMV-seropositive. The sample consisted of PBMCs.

Here the CDR3 DNA reads TGCGCCAGCAGCTTGGGACAGTCGCCCTACGAGCAGTACTTC. As protein: CASSLGQSPYEQYF. This chain links TRBV5-1 with TRBJ2-7, with D tentatively TRBD1 (5 bases). The V end was cut by 0 bases, the J end by 2 bases, with 9 bases between. Germline V gene data show CDR1 as SGHRS and CDR2 as YFSETQ. The CDR3 runs to 14 residues.